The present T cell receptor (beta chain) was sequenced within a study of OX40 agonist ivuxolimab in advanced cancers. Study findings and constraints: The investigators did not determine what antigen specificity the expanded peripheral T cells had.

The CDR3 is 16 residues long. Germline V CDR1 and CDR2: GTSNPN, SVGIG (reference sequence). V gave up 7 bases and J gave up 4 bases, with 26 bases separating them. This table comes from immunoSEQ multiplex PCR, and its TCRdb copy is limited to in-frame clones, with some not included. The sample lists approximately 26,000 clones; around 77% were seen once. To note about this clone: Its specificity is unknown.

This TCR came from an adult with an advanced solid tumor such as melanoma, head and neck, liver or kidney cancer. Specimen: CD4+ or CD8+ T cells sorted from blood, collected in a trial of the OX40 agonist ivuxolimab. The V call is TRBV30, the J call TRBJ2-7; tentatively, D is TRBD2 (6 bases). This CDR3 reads CASRRLLRDSRYEQYF. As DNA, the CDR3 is TGTGCCTCCAGACGACTTTTGCGGGACTCCCGATACGAGCAGTACTTC.